This is a list of T cell receptor beta chains from one sample in a study of CD8 T cells in ankylosing spondylitis. Via MiXCR, TCRdb re-called the 5' RACE reads, giving one row per CDR3 protein. This table holds some 400,000 distinct CDR3 sequences, about 20% found once. Material: blood, either unsorted or a sorted T cell fraction (not recorded which). The receptors originated from a male donor with ankylosing spondylitis. The CDR3 runs from the conserved cysteine through the conserved F or W. A D gene is named only where the DNA matches it firmly. Clone size, where shown, is once, few, many, or a class for clones that have expanded.

D gene	J gene	clone size	V gene	CDR3 protein	CDR3 DNA
TRBD2	TRBJ2-1	NA	TRBV12-3/TRBV12-4	CASSFSAGGPSYNEQFF	TGTGCCAGCAGTTTTTCGGCGGGAGGGCCGTCCTACAATGAGCAGTTCTTC
NA	TRBJ2-2	few	TRBV3-1	CASSLDRFRELFF	TGTGCCAGCAGCCTGGATCGATTCCGGGAGCTGTTTTTT
NA	TRBJ2-1	many	TRBV29-1	CSVAYNRNEQFF	TGCAGCGTTGCGTACAACCGCAATGAGCAGTTCTTC
NA	TRBJ1-1	NA	TRBV12-3/TRBV12-4	CASSLDSALTEAFF	TGTGCCAGCAGTTTGGACAGTGCTCTCACTGAAGCTTTCTTT
TRBD2	TRBJ2-7	many	TRBV29-1	CSVAGTSGRTRYEQYF	TGCAGCGTTGCCGGGACTAGCGGGAGGACTCGTTACGAGCAGTACTTC
TRBD2	TRBJ2-3	NA	TRBV12-3/TRBV12-4	CATNRREGADTQYF	TGTGCCACCAACCGGCGGGAGGGCGCAGATACGCAGTATTTT
NA	TRBJ1-5	NA	TRBV10-3	CAISVVPPEGQPQHF	TGTGCCATCAGTGTGGTGCCTCCAGAAGGTCAGCCCCAGCATTTT
TRBD2	TRBJ2-1	NA	TRBV6-2/TRBV6-3	CASSYPKWGNLRGRENEQFF	TGTGCCAGCAGTTACCCCAAATGGGGGAATTTACGCGGGAGAGAGAATGAGCAGTTCTTC
TRBD2	TRBJ2-3	few	TRBV10-3	CAIRAGTSVRTDTQYF	TGTGCCATCAGGGCGGGGACTAGCGTCCGCACAGATACGCAGTATTTT
TRBD1	TRBJ2-5	NA	TRBV7-2	CASSLISNPGGRETQYF	TGTGCCAGCAGCTTAATAAGTAATCCAGGGGGCAGAGAGACCCAGTACTTC
NA	TRBJ2-2	NA	TRBV9	CASSAGTPPNTGELFF	TGTGCCAGCAGCGCCGGGACACCACCGAACACCGGGGAGCTGTTTTTT
NA	TRBJ1-2	NA	TRBV29-1	CSVEVGYGYTF	TGCAGCGTTGAAGTCGGTTATGGCTACACCTTC
NA	TRBJ2-1	NA	TRBV18	CASSPFGLSSNEQFF	TGTGCCAGCTCACCCTTTGGACTGAGCTCGAATGAGCAGTTCTTC
TRBD1	TRBJ2-7	NA	TRBV25-1	CASSALDRVEQYF	TGTGCCAGCAGTGCTTTGGACAGGGTCGAGCAGTACTTC
NA	TRBJ1-1	many	TRBV29-1	CSVSFRATEAFF	TGCAGCGTTAGTTTCCGGGCCACTGAAGCTTTCTTT
NA	TRBJ2-5	few	TRBV11-3	CASSLIGLRAETQYF	TGTGCCAGCAGCTTAATCGGTTTGAGGGCAGAGACCCAGTACTTC
TRBD1	TRBJ2-1	many	TRBV7-2	CASSLGTGPGFF	TGTGCCAGCAGCTTAGGGACAGGCCCAGGGTTCTTC
NA	TRBJ2-3	NA	TRBV7-6	CASSPRQVPSTDTQYF	TGTGCCAGCAGCCCTAGACAGGTACCTAGCACAGATACGCAGTATTTT
NA	TRBJ2-5	NA	TRBV28	CASSSSLHRVVRETQYF	TGTGCCAGCAGTTCCTCCCTCCACCGAGTTGTGAGAGAGACCCAGTACTTC
NA	TRBJ1-1	NA	TRBV6-5	CASSYGRRGTEAFF	TGTGCCAGCAGTTACGGACGGAGGGGCACTGAAGCTTTCTTT
NA	TRBJ2-1	NA	TRBV20-1	CSARDPGVGEQFF	TGCAGTGCTAGAGATCCAGGGGTCGGCGAGCAGTTCTTC
TRBD2	TRBJ2-1	NA	TRBV5-1	CASSFTAGTSGTPNEQFF	TGCGCCAGCAGCTTCACGGCGGGGACTAGCGGGACACCCAATGAGCAGTTCTTC
TRBD2	TRBJ2-2	many	TRBV29-1	CSVGLAVTGELFF	TGCAGCGTTGGACTAGCGGTCACCGGGGAGCTGTTTTTT
TRBD2	TRBJ2-2	many	TRBV20-1	CSASPSGVRTGELFF	TGCAGTGCTAGCCCGAGCGGGGTTCGTACCGGGGAGCTGTTTTTT
NA	TRBJ2-5	NA	TRBV12-3/TRBV12-4	CASSSGGKTQYF	TGTGCCAGCAGTTCCGGGGGAAAGACCCAGTACTTC
NA	TRBJ2-7	few	TRBV6-5	CASSFGHSVGYEQYF	TGTGCCAGCAGTTTTGGGCATAGCGTGGGCTACGAGCAGTACTTC
NA	TRBJ2-5	NA	TRBV15	CATSRDLGANQETQYF	TGTGCCACCAGCAGAGATCTGGGGGCGAACCAAGAGACCCAGTACTTC
NA	TRBJ2-2	few	TRBV7-3	CASSLYGTPNTGELFF	TGTGCCAGCAGCCTGTATGGGACTCCGAACACCGGGGAGCTGTTTTTT
TRBD1	TRBJ2-6	few	TRBV11-2	CASSPYRTGPSGANVLTF	TGTGCCAGCAGCCCCTACCGGACAGGGCCCTCTGGGGCCAACGTCCTGACTTTC
NA	TRBJ2-5	few	TRBV28	CASSFPARKTQYF	TGTGCCAGCAGTTTCCCCGCCCGGAAGACCCAGTACTTC
TRBD1	TRBJ2-2	few	TRBV3-1	CASSWGQGAVGELFF	TGTGCCAGCAGCTGGGGACAGGGGGCTGTCGGGGAGCTGTTTTTT
NA	TRBJ1-1	few	TRBV18	CASSHEDTEAFF	TGTGCCAGCTCACATGAAGACACTGAAGCTTTCTTT
NA	TRBJ2-5	NA	TRBV18	CASSQGVGETQYF	TGTGCCAGCTCGCAGGGTGTCGGAGAGACCCAGTACTTC
TRBD1	TRBJ2-7	NA	TRBV3-1	CASRDPTGLLNEQYF	TGTGCCAGCAGGGACCCGACAGGGCTCCTCAACGAGCAGTACTTC
NA	TRBJ2-2	few	TRBV10-2	CASSELRQPNTGELFF	TGCGCCAGCAGTGAGTTAAGACAGCCGAACACCGGGGAGCTGTTTTTT
NA	TRBJ1-4	few	TRBV9	CASSQVATPGGHEKLFF	TGTGCCAGCAGCCAGGTCGCCACTCCGGGGGGGCACGAAAAACTGTTTTTT
NA	TRBJ2-1	NA	TRBV19	CASPRSREQFF	TGTGCCAGCCCTAGATCGCGGGAGCAGTTCTTC
NA	TRBJ2-5	few	TRBV5-1	CASSLRFRGQETQYF	TGCGCCAGCAGCTTGCGGTTTCGAGGGCAAGAGACCCAGTACTTC
NA	TRBJ2-1	NA	TRBV7-3	CASSPTGYNEQFF	TGTGCCAGCAGCCCCACGGGGTACAATGAGCAGTTCTTC
TRBD1	TRBJ2-7	few	TRBV4-2	CASSQERRTGGNEQYF	TGTGCCAGCAGCCAAGAGAGGAGGACAGGGGGCAACGAGCAGTACTTC
TRBD2	TRBJ2-7	NA	TRBV7-9	CASSLSLAGDEQYF	TGTGCCAGCAGCCTTAGTCTAGCGGGAGACGAGCAGTACTTC
TRBD2	TRBJ2-3	NA	TRBV7-3	CASSLIGWTSGGPDTQYF	TGTGCCAGCAGCTTAATAGGGTGGACTAGCGGGGGCCCAGATACGCAGTATTTT
TRBD1	TRBJ2-5	NA	TRBV5-1	CASSLWTGEETQYF	TGCGCCAGCAGCTTATGGACAGGGGAAGAGACCCAGTACTTC
TRBD2	TRBJ2-1	many	TRBV4-2	CASSNSGPYNEQFF	TGTGCCAGCAGCAATAGCGGGCCCTACAATGAGCAGTTCTTC
TRBD2	TRBJ2-7	NA	TRBV5-1	CASSWTSVKYYEQYF	TGCGCCAGCAGCTGGACTAGCGTGAAATACTACGAGCAGTACTTC